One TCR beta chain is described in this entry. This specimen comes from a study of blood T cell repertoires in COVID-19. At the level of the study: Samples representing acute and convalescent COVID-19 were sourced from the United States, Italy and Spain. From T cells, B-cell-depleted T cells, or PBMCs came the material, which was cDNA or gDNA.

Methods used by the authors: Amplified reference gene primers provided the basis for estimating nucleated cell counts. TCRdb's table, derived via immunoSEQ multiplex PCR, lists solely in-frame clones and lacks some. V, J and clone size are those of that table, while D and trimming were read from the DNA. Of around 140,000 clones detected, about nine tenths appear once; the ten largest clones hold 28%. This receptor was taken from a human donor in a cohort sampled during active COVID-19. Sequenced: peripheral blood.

The CDR3 spells CASSLADRPLNTEAFF. The CDR3 nucleotides are TGTGCCAGCAGCTTGGCCGACAGACCCCTGAACACTGAAGCTTTCTTT. The chain links TRBV5-5 to TRBJ1-1; tentative D call: TRBD1 (5 bases). V lost 0 bases, J lost 0 bases, and 12 bases lay in between. CDR1 is SGHKS and CDR2 is YYEKEE in the germline V gene (reference sequence). The CDR3 totals 16 residues.